Shown below are 21 T cell receptor beta chains from a single sample sequenced in a study of T cell repertoires in cytomegalovirus infection. TCRdb reprocessed the reads with MiXCR, giving one entry per CDR3 protein. The sample records 200,000 to 300,000 distinct CDR3 sequences, roughly 15% being singletons. Sequenced material: PBMCs. These receptors came from a human donor in good health (CMV status not recorded). Some clones in this sample may be carry-over from other donors' samples.

CDR3: CASRRQGGQPQHF. The CDR3 nucleotides are TGTGCCAGCAGACGACAGGGAGGTCAGCCCCAGCATTTT. This chain uses TRBV28 with TRBJ1-5; 7 bases are shared with TRBD1. The trim removed 6 bases at V and 6 bases at J, leaving 5 bases unmatched. CDR3 length: 13 residues. In germline, CDR1 is MDHEN, CDR2 SYDVKM. Looking up the rest from reference TRBV28 and TRBJ1-5 gives the full variable domain: DVKVTQSSRYLVKRTGEKVFLECVQDMDHENMFWYRQDPGLGLRLIYFSYDVKMKEKGDIPEGYSVSREKKERFSLILESASTNQTSMYLCASRRQGGQPQHFGDGTRLSIL.

This clonotype was seen more than once but under ten times. This chain joins TRBV29-1 and TRBJ1-5; tentative D call: TRBD1 (5 bases). Trimming removed 4 bases from V and 3 bases from J, with 7 bases in between. The germline CDR1 and CDR2 sequences are SQVTM and ANQGSEA. This CDR3 has 12 residues. The CDR3 reads CSVGGNNQPQHF. The DNA for the CDR3 is TGCAGCGTTGGGGGCAACAATCAGCCCCAGCATTTT.

In its sample, this clonotype was seen many times. For the CDR3, the DNA is TGTGCCAGCAGTTTAGGTATGAGCGGTAACTCCTACAATGAGCAGTTCTTC. The encoded protein is CASSLGMSGNSYNEQFF. The rearrangement uses TRBV28 and TRBJ2-1, with TRBD2 as a possible D gene (5 bases). Between the trimmed V and J ends, which lost 2 bases and 0 bases, there was a span of 14 bases. CDR1 MDHEN and CDR2 SYDVKM come from the germline V gene. CDR3 length: 17 residues. Supplemented by reference TRBV28 and TRBJ2-1, the full variable domain reads DVKVTQSSRYLVKRTGEKVFLECVQDMDHENMFWYRQDPGLGLRLIYFSYDVKMKEKGDIPEGYSVSREKKERFSLILESASTNQTSMYLCASSLGMSGNSYNEQFFGPGTRLTVL.

The table lists this clonotype with a few counts. The V and J genes are TRBV2 and TRBJ2-7; D gene unclear. Germline V gene data show CDR1 as SNHLY and CDR2 as FYNNEI. The ends were cut back, 3 bases at V and 2 bases at J, with 8 bases in the middle. This CDR3 has 13 residues. CDR3 sequence: CASSDSQAYEQYF. Written as DNA, the CDR3 is TGTGCCAGCAGTGATAGTCAGGCCTACGAGCAGTACTTC.

This clonotype was seen repeatedly, ten times or more. This chain connects TRBV6-2 or TRBV6-3 to TRBJ2-1; a possible D gene is TRBD2 (6 bases). The V gene lost 8 bases and the J gene lost 4 bases, with 9 bases spanning the gap. Looked up from germline, CDR1 is MNHEY and CDR2 is SVGEGT. The CDR3 loop spans 12 amino acids. The CDR3 sequence is CASGGPYNEQFF. DNA for the CDR3: TGTGCCAGCGGAGGGCCGTACAATGAGCAGTTCTTC.

This clonotype has ten or more counts. V gene TRBV7-8 combines with J gene TRBJ2-7, with unresolved D. Trimming took 5 bases from V and 0 from J, leaving 11 bases between them. Germline CDR1 is SGHVS and CDR2 is FQNEAQ. The CDR3 extends over 14 amino acids. In nucleotides, the CDR3 is TGTGCCAGCAGCGTCGCAGAGAGCTCCTACGAGCAGTACTTC. Its translation is CASSVAESSYEQYF.

This clonotype was recorded many times. The rearrangement joins TRBV6-2 or TRBV6-3 to TRBJ1-1, with a possible D match to TRBD1 (5 bases). V was clipped by 5 bases and J by 10 bases, with 14 bases between them. Per the germline V gene, CDR1 is MNHEY and CDR2 is SVGEGT. The CDR3 is 12 residues long. The CDR3 loop is CASSDTGRGAFF. As DNA, the CDR3 is TGTGCCAGCAGTGACACGGGGAGGGGAGCTTTCTTT.

The V and J genes are TRBV6-2 or TRBV6-3 and TRBJ2-4; TRBD2 matches 8 bases. Unmatched junction bases numbered 10, after V lost 5 bases and J lost 4 bases. The germline CDR1 and CDR2 sequences are MNHEY and SVGEGT. CDR3 length: 16 amino acids. The CDR3 spells CASSDLGAGAKNIQYF. The CDR3 DNA follows: TGTGCCAGCAGTGATCTGGGAGCGGGAGCGAAAAACATTCAGTACTTC.

This clonotype has only a few counts. The chain combines TRBV27 with TRBJ2-1; 7 bases fit TRBD1. V was clipped by 8 bases and J by 7 bases; unmatched bases: 8. Germline CDR1 is MNHEY and CDR2 is SMNVEV (reference sequence). The CDR3 runs to 13 residues. As DNA, the CDR3 is TGTGCCAGCCGAGGGGGCAGGTTGAATGAGCAGTTCTTC. Translated: CASRGGRLNEQFF.

The sample holds a few counts of this clonotype. The chain links TRBV10-1 to TRBJ2-1; D is unclear. CDR3 length: 16 residues. The germline gives CDR1 WNHNN, CDR2 SYGVQD (reference sequence). Between the trimmed V and J ends, which lost 0 bases and 2 bases, there was a span of 11 bases. The CDR3 bases are TGCGCCAGCAGTGAGTCGCGGCCAGGCGCCTACAATGAGCAGTTCTTC. This encodes CASSESRPGAYNEQFF.

This clonotype was seen more than once but under ten times. V is TRBV5-1 and J is TRBJ2-1, with a possible D match to TRBD1 (6 bases). This CDR3 spans 16 amino acids. Germline loops: CDR1 SGHRS, CDR2 YFSETQ. Deletions cut 3 bases from V and 4 bases from J, with 17 bases between. The CDR3 loop reads CASSSNREGSYNEQFF. DNA for the CDR3: TGCGCCAGCAGCTCAAACAGGGAAGGGTCTTACAATGAGCAGTTCTTC.

This clonotype was picked up many times. The rearrangement links TRBV7-9 to TRBJ1-3; D is possibly TRBD1 (5 bases). Germline V CDR1 and CDR2: SEHNR, FQNEAQ (reference sequence). V was shortened by 6 bases and J by 6 bases, with 9 bases between the two germline ends. The CDR3 spans 12 residues. The chain's CDR3 is CASRQDSNTIYF. The DNA of the CDR3 is TGTGCCAGCAGACAGGATTCAAACACCATATATTTT.

J is TRBJ1-5 and V is TRBV6-2 or TRBV6-3; the D gene is possibly TRBD1 (5 bases). CDR3 length equals 14 residues. Looked up from germline, CDR1 is MNHEY and CDR2 is SVGEGT. V lost 0 bases and J 7 bases, leaving 10 bases between the germline ends. CDR3 loop: CASSYSRGGQPQHF. The DNA for the CDR3 is TGTGCCAGCAGTTACTCACGGGGCGGCCAGCCCCAGCATTTT.

This clonotype was detected only a few times. The genes are TRBV2 and TRBJ1-5; D is undetermined. This CDR3 is built from 14 residues. The V and J ends lost 8 bases and 0 bases respectively, with 11 bases between them. CDR1 and CDR2 from the germline V gene are SNHLY and FYNNEI. The CDR3, as DNA: TGTGCCAGCGGAGACACCAATAGCAATCAGCCCCAGCATTTT. This translates into CASGDTNSNQPQHF.

This clonotype was observed at least ten times. One end of the junction is discordant with germline, which a read error may explain. The chain has TRBV7-2 and TRBJ2-1; D is possibly TRBD2 (5 bases). This CDR3 spans 13 amino acids. The germline V gene encodes CDR1 SGHTA and CDR2 FQGNSA. The CDR3 DNA follows: TGTGCCAGCAGCCAGGACTCCGACAATGAGCAGTTCTTC. This codes for CASSQDSDNEQFF.

This clonotype was seen at least ten times. This chain connects TRBV28 to TRBJ2-1; no definite D call. V lost 7 bases, J lost 8 bases, and 12 bases lay in between. Per the germline V gene, CDR1 is MDHEN and CDR2 is SYDVKM. The CDR3 runs to 12 residues. The DNA of the CDR3 is TGTGCCAGCACCACCCCCCCCCATGAGCAGTTCTTC. This sequence encodes CASTTPPHEQFF.

This clonotype was counted ten times or more. The J gene is TRBJ1-5, the V gene TRBV19; D not certain. The ends were cut back, 5 bases at V and 6 bases at J, with 8 bases in the middle. The CDR3 contains 12 residues. The germline gives CDR1 LNHDA, CDR2 SQIVND (reference sequence). Written as DNA, the CDR3 is TGTGCCAGTAGTGCCGAAGCTCAGCCCCAGCATTTT. Encoded protein: CASSAEAQPQHF.

The chain couples TRBV20-1 to TRBJ1-3; D might be TRBD1 (5 bases). The CDR3 contains 15 residues. Trimming cost V 2 bases and J 0 bases, with 11 bases left between them. Germline CDR1 DFQATT, CDR2 SNEGSKA (reference sequence). The CDR3 protein is CSARRGPLSGNTIYF. The CDR3 nucleotides read TGCAGTGCTAGACGGGGACCTCTCTCTGGAAACACCATATATTTT.

This clonotype was counted between two and nine times. This chain joins TRBV28 and TRBJ1-2; D is unclear. The CDR3 is 14 amino acids. V lost 6 bases, J lost 4 bases, and 15 bases lay in between. Germline V gene lookup returns CDR1 MDHEN and CDR2 SYDVKM. Here the CDR3 reads CASSPSRFGYGYTF. CDR3 DNA: TGTGCCAGCAGCCCGTCACGTTTCGGCTATGGCTACACCTTC.

The rearrangement links TRBV2 to TRBJ2-2; 8 bases align to TRBD1. J gave up 7 bases and V 5 bases, and 12 bases lay outside the gene matches. The CDR3 is 16 amino acids. CDR1 is SNHLY and CDR2 is FYNNEI in the germline V gene. CDR3 residues: CASSFRTGMVNGELFF. Here the CDR3 DNA reads TGTGCCAGCAGTTTCCGGACAGGGATGGTTAACGGGGAGCTGTTTTTT.

This chain uses TRBV4-3 with TRBJ2-7; 8 bases map to TRBD2. The CDR3 sequence is 16 residues long. The germline gives CDR1 LGHNA, CDR2 YSLEER. J gave up 4 bases and V 0 bases, and 8 bases lay outside the gene matches. CDR3 nucleotides: TGCGCCAGCAGCCAAGACCCGGGGGGGGGTAGGTACGAGCAGTACTTC. Amino acid sequence: CASSQDPGGGRYEQYF.